Below, one TCR beta chain is given with its context. Per the original methods: Amplification from reference gene primers served as the basis for estimated nucleated cell counts. Data came from immunoSEQ multiplex PCR; TCRdb stores just in-frame clones and leaves some out. V, J and clone size were drawn from that table, and D and trimming were deduced from the DNA. The table lists 69,000 or so clones, roughly 89% of them singletons. This sample stems from a study of blood T cell repertoires in COVID-19. Turning to the study itself: Samples taken during acute and convalescent COVID-19 were collected in the United States, Italy and Spain. PBMCs, B-cell-depleted T cells, or T cells provided the cDNA or gDNA that made up the material.

The germline V gene encodes CDR1 KGHDR and CDR2 SFDVKD. J lost 5 bases, V lost 2 bases, and 6 bases had no gene match. The CDR3 has 16 residues. The clonotype comes from a man between 45 and 60 years old with acute or convalescent COVID-19. The genes are TRBV24-1 and TRBJ2-1; TRBD1 matches at 9 bases. Sequenced sample: peripheral blood. The CDR3 spells CATSDYSGTGHNEQFF. The CDR3 coding sequence is TGTGCCACCAGTGATTACTCCGGGACAGGGCACAATGAGCAGTTCTTC.